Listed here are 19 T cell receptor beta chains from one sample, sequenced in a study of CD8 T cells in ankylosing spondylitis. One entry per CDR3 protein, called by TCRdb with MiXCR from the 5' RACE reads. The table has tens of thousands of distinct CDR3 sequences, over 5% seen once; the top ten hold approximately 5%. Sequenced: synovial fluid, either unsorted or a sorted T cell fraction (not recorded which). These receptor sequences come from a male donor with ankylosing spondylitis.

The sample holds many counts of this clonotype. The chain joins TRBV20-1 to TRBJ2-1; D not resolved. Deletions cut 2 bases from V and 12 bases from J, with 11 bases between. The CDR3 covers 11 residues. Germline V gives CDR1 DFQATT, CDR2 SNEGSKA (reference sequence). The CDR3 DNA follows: TGCAGTGCTAGACAGAGAGGAAGGCAGTTCTTC. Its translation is CSARQRGRQFF.

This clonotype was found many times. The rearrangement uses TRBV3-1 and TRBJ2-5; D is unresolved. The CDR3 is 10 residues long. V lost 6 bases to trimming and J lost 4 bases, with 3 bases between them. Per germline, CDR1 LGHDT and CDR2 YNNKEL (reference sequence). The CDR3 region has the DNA TGTGCCAGCAGAGGAGAGACCCAGTACTTC. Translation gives CASRGETQYF.

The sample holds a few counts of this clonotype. This chain's CDR3 is CASSWSLGGDQPQHF. CDR3 DNA: TGTGCCAGCAGCTGGTCCTTGGGGGGCGATCAGCCCCAGCATTTT. This chain connects TRBV7-2 to TRBJ1-5, with D possibly matching TRBD1 (6 bases). The CDR3 length is 15 residues. The germline gives CDR1 SGHTA, CDR2 FQGNSA. Trimming shortened V by 4 bases and J by 5 bases, and 15 bases separated the two germline ends.

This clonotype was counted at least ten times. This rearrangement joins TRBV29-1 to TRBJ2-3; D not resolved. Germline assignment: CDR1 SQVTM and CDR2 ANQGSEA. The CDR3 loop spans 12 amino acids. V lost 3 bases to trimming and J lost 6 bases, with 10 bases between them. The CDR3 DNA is TGCAGCGTTGAGGTGGCGATGGATACGCAGTATTTT. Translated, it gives CSVEVAMDTQYF.

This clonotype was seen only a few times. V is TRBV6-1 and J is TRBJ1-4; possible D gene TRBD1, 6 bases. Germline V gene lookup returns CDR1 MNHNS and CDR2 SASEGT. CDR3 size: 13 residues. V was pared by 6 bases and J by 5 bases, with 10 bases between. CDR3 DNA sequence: TGTGCCAGCAGCAGGGGATCGAATGAAAAACTGTTTTTT. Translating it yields CASSRGSNEKLFF.

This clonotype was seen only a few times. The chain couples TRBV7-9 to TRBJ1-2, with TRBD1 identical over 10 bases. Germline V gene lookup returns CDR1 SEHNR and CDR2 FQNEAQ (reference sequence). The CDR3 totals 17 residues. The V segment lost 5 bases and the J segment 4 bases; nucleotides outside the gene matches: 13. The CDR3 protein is CASSPSIGRQGAYGYTF. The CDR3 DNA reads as TGTGCCAGCAGCCCAAGCATCGGCCGACAGGGGGCCTATGGCTACACCTTC.

CDR3 amino acids: CASSLARIMNTEAFF. CDR3 coding DNA: TGTGCCAGCAGCTTAGCCAGAATCATGAACACTGAAGCTTTCTTT. The chain is built from TRBV11-3 and TRBJ1-1; D remains unclear. Germline-derived CDR1 and CDR2 are SGHNT and YENEEA. V lost 1 base and J 0 bases, leaving 9 bases between the germline ends. The CDR3 extends over 15 amino acids. The variable domain in full, with the rest retrieved from reference TRBV11-3 and TRBJ1-1, is EAGVVQSPRYKIIEKKQPVAFWCNPISGHNTLYWYLQNLGQGPELLIRYENEEAVDDSQLPKDRFSAERLKGVDSTLKIQPAELGDSAVYLCASSLARIMNTEAFFGQGTRLTVV.

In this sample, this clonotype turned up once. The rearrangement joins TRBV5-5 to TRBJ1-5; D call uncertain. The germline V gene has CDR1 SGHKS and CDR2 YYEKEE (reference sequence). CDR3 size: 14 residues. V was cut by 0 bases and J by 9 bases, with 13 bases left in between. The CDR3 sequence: CASSLGADLGPQHF. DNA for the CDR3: TGTGCCAGCAGCTTGGGGGCGGATTTGGGGCCCCAGCATTTT. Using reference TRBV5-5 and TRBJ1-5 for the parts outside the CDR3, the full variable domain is DAGVTQSPTHLIKTRGQQVTLRCSPISGHKSVSWYQQVLGQGPQFIFQYYEKEERGRGNFPDRFSARQFPNYSSELNVNALLLGDSALYLCASSLGADLGPQHFGDGTRLSIL.

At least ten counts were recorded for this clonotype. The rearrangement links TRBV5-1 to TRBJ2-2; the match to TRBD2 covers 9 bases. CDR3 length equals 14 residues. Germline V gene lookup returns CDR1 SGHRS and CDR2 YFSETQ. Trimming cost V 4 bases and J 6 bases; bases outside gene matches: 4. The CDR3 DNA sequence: TGCGCCAGCAGCAAGACTAGCGGAGCCGGGGAGCTGTTTTTT. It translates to CASSKTSGAGELFF.

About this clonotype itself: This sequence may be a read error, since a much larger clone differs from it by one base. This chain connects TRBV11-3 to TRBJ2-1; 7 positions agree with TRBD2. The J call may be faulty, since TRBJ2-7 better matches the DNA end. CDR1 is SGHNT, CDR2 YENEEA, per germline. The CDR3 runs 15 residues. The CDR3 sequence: CASSSWGGIGNEQYF. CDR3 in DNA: TGTGCCAGCAGCTCGTGGGGAGGGATCGGCAATGAGCAGTACTTC.

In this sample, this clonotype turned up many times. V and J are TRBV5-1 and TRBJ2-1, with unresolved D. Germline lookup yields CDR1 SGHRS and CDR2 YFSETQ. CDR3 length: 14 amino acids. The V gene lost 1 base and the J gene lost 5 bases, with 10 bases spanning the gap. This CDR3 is CASSLMSVHNEQFF. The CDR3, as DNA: TGCGCCAGCAGCTTGATGTCAGTTCACAATGAGCAGTTCTTC.

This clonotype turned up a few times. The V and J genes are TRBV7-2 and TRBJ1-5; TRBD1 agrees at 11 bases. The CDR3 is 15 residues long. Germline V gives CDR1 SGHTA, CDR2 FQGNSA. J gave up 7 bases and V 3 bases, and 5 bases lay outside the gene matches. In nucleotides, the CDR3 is TGTGCCAGCAGCTTTTCGGACAGGGGGCCGCAGCCCCAGCATTTT. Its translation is CASSFSDRGPQPQHF. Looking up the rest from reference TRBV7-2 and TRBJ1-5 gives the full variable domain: GAGVSQSPSNKVTEKGKDVELRCDPISGHTALYWYRQSLGQGLEFLIYFQGNSAPDKSGLPSDRFSAERTGGSVSTLTIQRTQQEDSAVYLCASSFSDRGPQPQHFGDGTRLSIL.

CDR3 sequence reads: CASSSHAGGPKEQYF. CDR3 in DNA: TGTGCCAGCAGTTCCCACGCGGGAGGGCCAAAAGAGCAGTACTTC. The rearrangement joins TRBV27 to TRBJ2-7, with 9 bases identical to TRBD2. Per germline, CDR1 MNHEY and CDR2 SMNVEV (reference sequence). Trimming removed 4 bases from V and 7 bases from J; junction bases left unmatched: 11. The CDR3 is made up of 15 amino acids.

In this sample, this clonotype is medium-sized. CDR3 residues: CSVGGGLYGYTF. As DNA, the CDR3 is TGCAGCGTTGGTGGGGGTCTTTATGGCTACACCTTC. The chain carries TRBV29-1 and TRBJ1-2; tentatively, D is TRBD1 (5 bases). The CDR3 has 12 residues. With 4 bases removed from V and 5 bases from J, the gap between germline ends came to 11 bases. Germline loops: CDR1 SQVTM, CDR2 ANQGSEA.

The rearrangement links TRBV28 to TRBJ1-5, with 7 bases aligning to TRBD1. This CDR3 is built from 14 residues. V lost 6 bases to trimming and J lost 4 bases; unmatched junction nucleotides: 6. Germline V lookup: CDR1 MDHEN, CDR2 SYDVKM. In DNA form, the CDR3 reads TGTGCCAGCAGCTGGGACAGAGTTAATCAGCCCCAGCATTTT. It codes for CASSWDRVNQPQHF.

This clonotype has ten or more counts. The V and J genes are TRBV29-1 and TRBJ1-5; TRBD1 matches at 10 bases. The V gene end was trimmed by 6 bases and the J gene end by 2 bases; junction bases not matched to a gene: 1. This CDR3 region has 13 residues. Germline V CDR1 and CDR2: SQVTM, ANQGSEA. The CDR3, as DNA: TGCAGCGTCGGGACAGGGGGCAATCAGCCCCAGCATTTT. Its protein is CSVGTGGNQPQHF.

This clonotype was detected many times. This chain's CDR3 is CASSLVLGGYNEQFF. CDR3 in DNA: TGTGCCAGCAGCTTAGTACTGGGGGGGTACAATGAGCAGTTCTTC. The chain employs TRBV7-6 and TRBJ2-1; 7 bases are shared with TRBD2. The germline V gene has CDR1 SGHVS and CDR2 FNYEAQ. Losses at the gene ends were 1 base for V and 4 bases for J; bases not matched to a gene: 4. The CDR3 consists of 15 residues.

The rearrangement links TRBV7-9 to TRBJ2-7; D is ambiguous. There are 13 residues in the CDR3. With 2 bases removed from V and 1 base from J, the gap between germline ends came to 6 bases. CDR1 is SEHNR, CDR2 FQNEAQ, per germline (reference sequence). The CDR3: CASSLSRSYEQYF. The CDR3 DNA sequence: TGTGCCAGCAGCTTATCCCGATCCTACGAGCAGTACTTC.

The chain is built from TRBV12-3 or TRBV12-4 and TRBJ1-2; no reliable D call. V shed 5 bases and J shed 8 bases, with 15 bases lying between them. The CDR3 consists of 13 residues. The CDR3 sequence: CASSADGRGGYTF. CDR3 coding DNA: TGTGCCAGCAGTGCTGACGGCCGTGGGGGCTACACCTTC.